This T cell receptor (beta chain) was documented in a study of T cells after yellow fever vaccination (dated by TCRdb to about 2019). Study-level background: The SMART-Seq v4 Ultra Low Input RNA kit was used to prepare libraries from fractions with low cell numbers. To follow T-cell clones before and after primary and booster YFV17D yellow fever vaccination, bulk TCR alpha and beta repertoires were sequenced over time. Two healthy male donors, one aged 18 to 30 and one aged 30 to 40 years, made up the cohort. Bulk PBMC replicates and cell subsets were isolated from blood drawn at multiple timepoints before and after both primary and secondary immunization.

TCR cDNA was made using 5'RACE template switching, a step that added a universal primer site and unique molecular identifiers. Priming of cDNA synthesis was performed from both the TCR alpha and TCR beta constant segments. Library amplification involved two PCR steps, and the second step added sample barcodes and sequencing adapters. Sequencing of libraries was performed on Illumina HiSeq 2500 (2x100 bp) or NovaSeq (2x150 bp). As for how the authors treated the data: MIGEC was used to demultiplex reads and collapse the reads into UMI consensus sequences, and MiXCR was used for V(D)J alignment. Clonotypes responding to the vaccine were identified with edgeR on replicate PBMC samples, with the criteria of FDR below 0.01 and a log2 fold change above 5 up to day 15. Each bulk clonotype was labeled CD4 or CD8 based on which sequenced repertoire, CD4 or CD8, contained the clonotype at higher abundance. TCRdb ran its own pipeline on the public reads, namely fastp trimming at Q25 and MiXCR clone calling, and kept in-frame beta chains. A single entry per CDR3 protein holds the most common genes and DNA from its merged rows. TCRdb assigned the V and J calls; the authors' analysis was not used. This sample comprises about 340,000 distinct CDR3 sequences, more than 8.5% of them detected only once. The ten most abundant clones make up over 15% of the sample.

The table lists this clonotype with a few counts. Its antigen specificity is not known. Per-base qualities were not stored, and no clone one base away is much larger. Taken with the paper, the label for treatment or condition translates to: live attenuated yellow fever vaccine strain. At each blood-draw timepoint, two biological replicates of bulk PBMCs were obtained. A standard Ficoll-Paque protocol was used to isolate PBMCs from peripheral blood. RNA was extracted with TriZol from bulk PBMCs, CD4 and CD8 fractions, and dextramer-positive and dextramer-negative fractions. What the research found in general, with its limitations: FACS-sorted repertoires could contain abundant contaminating clonotypes from the bulk population, so computational filtering was required. Compared with the primary T-cell response, the secondary T-cell response was weaker but faster, peaking on day 5 rather than day 15. Because only a couple of donors were included in the study, the extent to which the findings can be generalized is limited. After the booster, most clones that had expanded after primary vaccination were detected again (almost 97% of CD4 and 88% of CD8), suggesting broad maintenance of memory. A small fraction of clonotypes appeared in both the CD4 and CD8 compartments, likely as a result of convergent recombination.

The sequence was obtained from a man younger than 30 who received the YFV17D yellow fever vaccine. This specimen consisted of PBMCs, obtained on the day of the first yellow fever vaccination.

CDR3 region: CSARNVGQGAHNEQFF. At the DNA level, the sequence is TGCAGTGCTAGAAACGTGGGACAGGGGGCCCACAATGAGCAGTTCTTC. The V and J genes are TRBV20-1 and TRBJ2-1; TRBD1 matches 12 bases in the middle. The CDR3 goes from the cysteine to the phenylalanine over 16 residues. Only CDR3 DNA is held: 48 bases, read in frame from base 1. V ends up 2 bases short and J 5 bases short, with an unmatched junction base count of 7. CDR1 and CDR2 were assigned from the germline V gene (reference sequence) as DFQATT and SNEGSKA.